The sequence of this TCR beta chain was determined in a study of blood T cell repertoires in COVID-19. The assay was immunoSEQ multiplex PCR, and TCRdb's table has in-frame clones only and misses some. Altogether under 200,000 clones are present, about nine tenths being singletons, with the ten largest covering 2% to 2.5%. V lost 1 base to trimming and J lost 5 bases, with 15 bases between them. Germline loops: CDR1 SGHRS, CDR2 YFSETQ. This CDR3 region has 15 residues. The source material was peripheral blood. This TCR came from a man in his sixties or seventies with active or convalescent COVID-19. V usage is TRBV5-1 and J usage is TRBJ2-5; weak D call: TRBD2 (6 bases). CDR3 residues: CASSLFRGTVETQYF. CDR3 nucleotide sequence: TGCGCCAGCAGCTTGTTTCGGGGGACGGTGGAGACCCAGTACTTC.